Below are 28 T cell receptor beta chains sequenced from a single sample in a study of T cell responses to AZD1222 COVID-19 vaccine. This table comes from immunoSEQ multiplex PCR, and its TCRdb copy is limited to in-frame clones, with some not included. The sample lists about 120,000 clones, roughly 88% seen once, with over 4.5% in the top ten. The sequences come from peripheral blood, collected on day 0 of AZD1222 vaccination. The receptors stem from an adult in good health.

CDR3 in DNA: TGCGCCAGCAGCCAAGTAGGACAGGGGATTTCCGGGGAGCTGTTTTTT. Its translation is CASSQVGQGISGELFF. The rearrangement uses TRBV4-3 and TRBJ2-2; TRBD1 agrees at 9 bases. Trimming at V came to 1 base and at J to 6 bases, leaving 6 bases not matched to a gene. The CDR3 is 16 amino acids. CDR1 is LGHNA and CDR2 is YSLEER in the germline V gene.

This sequence joins TRBV4-3 and TRBJ2-7, with D hard to call. The length of the CDR3 is 15 residues. Trimming cost V 1 base and J 3 bases, with 13 bases left between them. CDR1 and CDR2 (germline): LGHNA, YSLEER. CDR3 protein: CASSQAPPGHYEQYF. The CDR3 DNA reads as TGCGCCAGCAGCCAAGCTCCCCCGGGTCACTACGAGCAGTACTTC.

The chain employs TRBV21-1 and TRBJ2-3; the DNA was not compared with TRBD1, the D call given in the table. TRBV21-1 is flagged as a pseudogene. The CDR3 contains 16 residues. CDR3 sequence: CASSSMPGQRTDTQYF. CDR3 bases: TGTGCCAGCAGCTCAATGCCGGGACAGAGAACAGATACGCAGTATTTT.

This chain uses TRBV6-6 with TRBJ1-5; D gene uncertain. The germline V gene encodes CDR1 MNHNY and CDR2 SVGAGI (reference sequence). The V and J ends lost 2 bases and 3 bases respectively, with 8 bases between them. The CDR3 extends over 14 amino acids. CDR3 nucleotides: TGTGCCAGCAGTTACGATGACAACAATCAGCCCCAGCATTTT. It encodes CASSYDDNNQPQHF.

This chain connects TRBV4-2 to TRBJ2-6, with 12 bases fitting TRBD1. The CDR3 runs to 19 residues. The J segment lost 4 bases and the V segment lost 0 bases, leaving 7 bases of the junction unmatched. The germline V gene encodes CDR1 LGHNA and CDR2 YNFKEQ. CDR3 sequence: CASSQDQGQGAPGANVLTF. The CDR3 region has the DNA TGTGCCAGCAGCCAAGATCAGGGACAGGGGGCGCCCGGGGCCAACGTCCTGACTTTC.

The chain recombines TRBV12-5 with TRBJ1-1; tentative D call: TRBD1 (5 bases). The CDR3 has 16 residues. V was cut by 4 bases and J by 3 bases, with 18 bases left in between. CDR1 LGHNT and CDR2 FRNRAP come from the germline V gene. The CDR3 sequence is CASGWDLRRGDTEAFF. The CDR3 nucleotides read TGTGCTAGTGGTTGGGACCTTAGACGGGGGGACACTGAAGCTTTCTTT. Based on the CDR3 plus reference TRBV12-5 and TRBJ1-1, the full variable domain is DARVTQTPRHKVTEMGQEVTMRCQPILGHNTVFWYRQTMMQGLELLAYFRNRAPLDDSGMPKDRFSAEMPDATLATLKIQPSEPRDSAVYFCASGWDLRRGDTEAFFGQGTRLTVV.

The chain carries TRBV19 and TRBJ1-2; 9 bases are a match to TRBD1. The germline V gene encodes CDR1 LNHDA and CDR2 SQIVND (reference sequence). The CDR3 is 14 residues long. J lost 3 bases, V lost 5 bases, and 4 bases had no gene match. CDR3 DNA: TGTGCCAGTAGTGGGGACAGGGCTGACTATGGCTACACCTTC. This gives the protein CASSGDRADYGYTF.

Only a few counts were recorded for this clone. Written as DNA, the CDR3 is TGTGCCAGCAGAGACAGGGGGACTCCTACCTACGAGCAGTACTTC. This encodes CASRDRGTPTYEQYF. The chain uses TRBV6-5 and TRBJ2-7; 9 bases are shared with TRBD1. The junction had 8 bases not matched to a gene; V was cut back by 6 bases and J by 2 bases. The germline V gene has CDR1 MNHEY and CDR2 SVGAGI. This CDR3 has 15 residues.

This clone came up once. This chain links TRBV6-1 with TRBJ2-3; 7 nucleotides line up with TRBD1. The CDR3 runs 15 residues. Losses at the gene ends were 2 bases for V and 5 bases for J; bases not matched to a gene: 7. Germline V lookup: CDR1 MNHNS, CDR2 SASEGT. CDR3 DNA: TGTGCCAGCAGTGAACGCCAACAGGGGATAGATACGCAGTATTTT. Translation: CASSERQQGIDTQYF.

V and J are TRBV10-3 and TRBJ1-2; tentatively, D is TRBD1 (5 bases). The CDR3 loop spans 13 amino acids. Per the germline V gene, CDR1 is ENHRY and CDR2 is SYGVKD. Trimming pared 3 bases from V and 4 bases from J, leaving 9 bases between. The CDR3 loop is CAISETGPYGYTF. CDR3 bases: TGTGCCATCAGTGAAACAGGTCCCTATGGCTACACCTTC.

The V call is TRBV19, the J call TRBJ1-2, with TRBD1 as a possible D gene (6 bases). Germline-derived CDR1 and CDR2 are LNHDA and SQIVND (reference sequence). Trimming removed 6 bases at V and 4 bases at J, with 12 bases between. This CDR3 comprises 13 residues. Written as DNA, the CDR3 is TGTGCCAGTAGGAGGGCGACAGGCTATGGCTACACCTTC. Its protein product is CASRRATGYGYTF.

J is TRBJ1-2 and V is TRBV4-3; TRBD1 matches 8 bases. Germline V gives CDR1 LGHNA, CDR2 YSLEER. V was pared by 4 bases and J by 4 bases, with 11 bases of the junction left unmatched. The CDR3 is made up of 16 amino acids. The CDR3, as DNA: TGCGCCAGCAGCCCAGACCGGACAGGGCCATTCTATGGCTACACCTTC. This translates into CASSPDRTGPFYGYTF.

This clone was counted at least ten times. This rearrangement joins TRBV19 to TRBJ1-2; TRBD1 matches 8 bases. The CDR3 runs 13 residues. Germline CDR1 LNHDA, CDR2 SQIVND (reference sequence). Germline trimming cut 3 bases from V and 7 bases from J; bases unmatched to any gene: 4. The CDR3 DNA reads TGTGCCAGTAGTATGGGACAGGCGGGTGGCTACACCTTC. It specifies CASSMGQAGGYTF. Looking up the rest from reference TRBV19 and TRBJ1-2 gives the full variable domain: DGGITQSPKYLFRKEGQNVTLSCEQNLNHDAMYWYRQDPGQGLRLIYYSQIVNDFQKGDIAEGYSVSREKKESFPLTVTSAQKNPTAFYLCASSMGQAGGYTFGSGTRLTVV.

The chain uses TRBV19 and TRBJ2-7; no clear D gene. V was clipped by 8 bases and J by 4 bases, with 9 bases between them. Germline V gene lookup returns CDR1 LNHDA and CDR2 SQIVND (reference sequence). CDR3 length: 11 amino acids. The CDR3 spells CASGDMYEQYF. CDR3 coding DNA: TGTGCCAGTGGTGACATGTACGAGCAGTACTTC. Full variable domain (outside the CDR3, taken from reference TRBV19 and TRBJ2-7): DGGITQSPKYLFRKEGQNVTLSCEQNLNHDAMYWYRQDPGQGLRLIYYSQIVNDFQKGDIAEGYSVSREKKESFPLTVTSAQKNPTAFYLCASGDMYEQYFGPGTRLTVT.

CDR3 bases: TGTGCCAGCAGTTACTCGGGGAAACTGTTTTTT. It is translated as CASSYSGKLFF. The chain links TRBV6-5 to TRBJ1-4; no clear D gene. The CDR3 spans 11 residues. Trimming removed 0 bases at V and 11 bases at J, with 4 bases between. The germline gives CDR1 MNHEY, CDR2 SVGAGI.

This clone was seen only once. This chain links TRBV12-5 with TRBJ2-5, with D possibly being TRBD1 (6 bases). This CDR3 region has 15 residues. Germline V CDR1 and CDR2: LGHNT, FRNRAP. V was shortened by 3 bases and J by 4 bases, with 15 bases between the two germline ends. CDR3 protein: CASGFGETGRETQYF. In DNA, the CDR3 is TGTGCTAGTGGTTTCGGTGAGACAGGCCGAGAGACCCAGTACTTC.

This sequence joins TRBV7-8 and TRBJ2-7; 8 nucleotides align to TRBD1. V lost 5 bases to trimming and J lost 0 bases; unmatched junction nucleotides: 6. CDR1 is SGHVS, CDR2 FQNEAQ, per germline. The CDR3 is made up of 15 amino acids. As DNA, the CDR3 is TGTGCCAGCAGCCAAGCAGGGGGCCCCTCCTACGAGCAGTACTTC. It specifies CASSQAGGPSYEQYF.

This chain joins TRBV20-1 and TRBJ2-3, with 7 bases matching TRBD1. V lost 3 bases and J lost 4; bases outside the gene matches: 1. In germline, CDR1 is DFQATT, CDR2 SNEGSKA (reference sequence). This CDR3 comprises 12 residues. The CDR3 spells CSASQGADTQYF. The CDR3 DNA is TGCAGTGCTAGTCAGGGGGCAGATACGCAGTATTTT.

The rearrangement links TRBV5-4 to TRBJ1-2; D possibly corresponds to TRBD1 (6 bases). This CDR3 spans 14 amino acids. V lost 6 bases, J lost 6 bases, and 18 bases lay in between. Germline CDR1 SGHNT, CDR2 YYREEE (reference sequence). This CDR3 is CASTFRGGSDGYTF. The CDR3 DNA sequence: TGTGCCAGCACCTTTAGGGGGGGGAGCGATGGCTACACCTTC.

The V gene is TRBV2, the J gene TRBJ1-1, with 7 positions matching TRBD1. This CDR3 contains 14 residues. Germline-derived CDR1 and CDR2 are SNHLY and FYNNEI. V dropped 5 bases and J dropped 0; count of bases not matched to a gene: 3. DNA for the CDR3: TGTGCCAGCAGTAGGGACAGTATGAACACTGAAGCTTTCTTT. This translates into CASSRDSMNTEAFF.

The genes are TRBV12-5 and TRBJ1-5, with 7 nucleotides matching TRBD1. Germline V gene lookup returns CDR1 LGHNT and CDR2 FRNRAP. V lost 7 bases and J lost 7; bases outside the gene matches: 10. The CDR3 contains 14 residues. CDR3 in DNA: TGTGCTAGTGCCCGGGAAGGGGGCAGACAGCCCCAGCATTTT. The encoded protein is CASAREGGRQPQHF.

This rearrangement joins TRBV2 to TRBJ1-6; maybe TRBD1 (5 bases). Germline V gene data show CDR1 as SNHLY and CDR2 as FYNNEI. The CDR3 length is 14 residues. Trimming shortened V by 5 bases and J by 7 bases, and 12 bases separated the two germline ends. The CDR3 DNA sequence: TGTGCCAGCAGTCCCAGGGTAGGCAATTCACCCCTCCACTTT. Amino acids: CASSPRVGNSPLHF.

The chain links TRBV25-1 to TRBJ1-5, with TRBD1 as a possible D gene (5 bases). Germline-derived CDR1 and CDR2 are MGHDK and SYGVNS. Between the trimmed V and J ends, which lost 4 bases and 1 base, there was a span of 5 bases. The CDR3 is made up of 13 amino acids. In DNA form, the CDR3 reads TGTGCCAGCAGTGGGGACAGCAATCAGCCCCAGCATTTT. Translated, it gives CASSGDSNQPQHF.

The V call is TRBV19, the J call TRBJ1-2, with D perhaps matching TRBD1 (6 bases). With 4 bases removed from V and 5 bases from J, the gap between germline ends came to 11 bases. This CDR3 is 13 amino acids long. From germline, CDR1 is LNHDA and CDR2 SQIVND (reference sequence). In DNA, the CDR3 is TGTGCCAGTAGTACCTTGGACAGTTATGGCTACACCTTC. Translating it yields CASSTLDSYGYTF.

V gene TRBV10-2 combines with J gene TRBJ2-2, with 8 bases identical to TRBD2. The CDR3 extends over 15 amino acids. Trimming removed 11 bases from V and 4 bases from J; junction bases left unmatched: 12. From germline, CDR1 is WSHSY and CDR2 SAAADI. This CDR3 is CARTPGGEGTGELFF. The CDR3 nucleotides read TGCGCCCGCACCCCGGGGGGGGAGGGCACCGGGGAGCTGTTTTTT.

V gene TRBV27 combines with J gene TRBJ1-2; no clear D. From germline, CDR1 is MNHEY and CDR2 SMNVEV (reference sequence). CDR3 length: 14 amino acids. Between the trimmed V and J ends, which lost 8 bases and 4 bases, there was a span of 17 bases. DNA of the CDR3: TGTGCCAGCCGGAACCCAGGAGGTAGCTATGGCTACACCTTC. This codes for CASRNPGGSYGYTF.

This sequence joins TRBV5-8 and TRBJ2-3; possibly TRBD1 for D (6 bases). The CDR3 consists of 15 residues. V dropped 0 bases and J dropped 2 bases, with 10 bases sitting between them. Per germline, CDR1 SGHTS and CDR2 YDEGEE. The CDR3 region is CASSLGTENTDTQYF. The CDR3 DNA is TGTGCCAGCAGCTTGGGGACAGAGAACACAGATACGCAGTATTTT.

V gene TRBV7-8 combines with J gene TRBJ2-2; tentative D call: TRBD1 (5 bases). Trimming took 5 bases from V and 9 from J, leaving 25 bases between them. The CDR3 loop spans 17 amino acids. The germline gives CDR1 SGHVS, CDR2 FQNEAQ. CDR3 bases: TGTGCCAGCAGCCTCACCTTAAGACAGACCCCTAATCGGGAGCTGTTTTTT. It is translated as CASSLTLRQTPNRELFF.